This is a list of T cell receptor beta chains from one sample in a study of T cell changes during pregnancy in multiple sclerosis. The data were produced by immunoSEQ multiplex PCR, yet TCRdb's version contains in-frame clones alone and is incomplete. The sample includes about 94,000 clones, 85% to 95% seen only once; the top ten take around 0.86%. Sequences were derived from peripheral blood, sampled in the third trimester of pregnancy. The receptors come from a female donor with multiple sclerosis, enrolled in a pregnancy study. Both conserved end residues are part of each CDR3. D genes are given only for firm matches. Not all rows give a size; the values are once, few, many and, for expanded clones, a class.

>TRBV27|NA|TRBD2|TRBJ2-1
CASSWTSEAGEQFF
TGTGCCAGCAGCTGGACCTCTGAAGCGGGAGAGCAGTTCTTC
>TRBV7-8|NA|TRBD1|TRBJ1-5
CASSLGGQGNQPQHF
TGTGCCAGCAGCTTAGGGGGACAGGGGAATCAGCCCCAGCATTTT
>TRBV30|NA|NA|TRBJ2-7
CAWRLQGYEQYF
TGTGCCTGGAGGTTACAGGGTTACGAGCAGTACTTC
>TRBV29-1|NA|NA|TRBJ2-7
CSVEIGVGYEQYF
TGCAGCGTTGAGATCGGGGTCGGCTACGAGCAGTACTTC
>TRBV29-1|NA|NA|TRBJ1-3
CSGQTGNTIYF
TGCAGCGGTCAAACTGGAAACACCATATATTTT
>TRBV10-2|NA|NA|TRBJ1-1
CASSSPGGPEAFF
TGCGCCAGCAGTTCCCCTGGGGGCCCTGAAGCTTTCTTT
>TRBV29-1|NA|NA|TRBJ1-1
CSVSPSGGAEAFF
TGCAGCGTCTCTCCGTCGGGGGGCGCTGAAGCTTTCTTT
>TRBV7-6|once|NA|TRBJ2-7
CASSPGYEQYF
TGTGCCAGCAGCCCGGGGTACGAGCAGTACTTC
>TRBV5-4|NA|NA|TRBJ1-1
CASRRNLNTEAFF
TGTGCCAGCCGTAGAAATTTGAACACTGAAGCTTTCTTT
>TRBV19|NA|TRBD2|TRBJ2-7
CASSSTSGRSYEQYF
TGTGCCAGTAGTTCCACTAGCGGGAGGTCCTACGAGCAGTACTTC
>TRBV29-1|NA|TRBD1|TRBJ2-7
CSVEEGTGSYEQYF
TGCAGCGTTGAAGAAGGGACAGGGTCCTACGAGCAGTACTTC
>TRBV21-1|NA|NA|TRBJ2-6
CARGTGGDGANVLTF
TGTGCCAGAGGTACAGGGGGCGATGGGGCCAACGTCCTGACTTTC
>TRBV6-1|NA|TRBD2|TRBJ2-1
CASSDSGGVRNEQFF
TGTGCCAGCAGTGATTCGGGGGGAGTGAGGAATGAGCAGTTCTTC